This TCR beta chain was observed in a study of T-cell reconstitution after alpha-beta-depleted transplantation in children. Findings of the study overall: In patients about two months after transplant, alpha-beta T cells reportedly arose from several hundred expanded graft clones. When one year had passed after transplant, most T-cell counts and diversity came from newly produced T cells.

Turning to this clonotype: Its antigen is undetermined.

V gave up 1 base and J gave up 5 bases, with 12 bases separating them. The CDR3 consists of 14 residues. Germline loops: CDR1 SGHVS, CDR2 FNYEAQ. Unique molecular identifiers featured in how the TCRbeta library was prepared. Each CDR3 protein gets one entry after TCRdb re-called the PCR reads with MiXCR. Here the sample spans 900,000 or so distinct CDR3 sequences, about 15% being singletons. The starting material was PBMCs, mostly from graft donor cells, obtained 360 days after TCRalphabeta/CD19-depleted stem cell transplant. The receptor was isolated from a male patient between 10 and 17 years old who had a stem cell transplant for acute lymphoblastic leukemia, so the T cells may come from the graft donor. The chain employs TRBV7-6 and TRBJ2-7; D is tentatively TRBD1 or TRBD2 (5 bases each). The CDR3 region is CASSLEGELHEQYF. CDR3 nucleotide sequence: TGTGCCAGCAGCTTAGAAGGGGAGCTCCACGAGCAGTACTTC.